The entry below describes one T cell receptor (beta chain). Its antigen is unknown. No per-base quality is available; no much larger clone lies one base away. TCR CDR3 regions were amplified from genomic DNA by multiplex PCR using the deep immunoSEQ assay. Extracted genomic DNA from each cell subset was spread evenly across all wells of several immunoSEQ 96-well plates, with each plate serving as a replicate. For sorted subsets, each replicate PCR was loaded with around 200 ng genomic DNA, equivalent to 30,000 or so T cell genomes. Purified libraries were measured with a Qubit 3.0 fluorometer, size-checked on a Bioanalyzer 2100, and measured again with the KAPA Library Quantification kit. Every immunoSEQ 96-well plate was sequenced on a dedicated single-read 150-cycle Illumina NextSeq 550 flow cell. The paper's processing steps were these. Because the immunoSEQ output included only junctional sequences and no quality scores, the filtering could not be the same as the filtering used for full-length reads. Sequences were annotated with PyIR, a Python wrapper for IgBLAST v1.9, using IMGT germline references to assign V/J genes and CDR3. Any read was removed if the V/J assignment was weak (E-value above 1e-6), the CDR3 was missing, or the read contained stop codons, out-of-frame junctions, or ambiguous translated residues. V3J clonotypes were defined by identical inferred V gene, J gene, and CDR3 amino acid sequence. Percentage overlap between repertoires was computed as shared unique clonotypes divided by the size of the smaller repertoire. Three approaches were used to assess repertoire richness: RTK rarefaction, the Chao1 estimator, and Recon v2.1 estimates of unobserved clonotypes. Generation probabilities were computed with OLGA for all TCRbeta clonotypes obtained by the gDNA method from four donors. The clones in this table, taken by TCRdb from immuneACCESS, are in-frame only. Not every clone is retained; where verified, under half of the shortfall comes from an unresolved V gene, and the cause of the rest is unknown. V, J and clone size were drawn from that table, and D and trimming were deduced from the DNA. The sample profile shows fewer than 1.8 million clones; 98% of them were found once. The ten largest clones take up 0.36% of the sample.

Per the germline V gene, SQVTM is the CDR1 and ANQGSEA is the CDR2. The CDR3, from cysteine to phenylalanine, totals 13 residues. Only the CDR3 DNA stays, 39 bases, in frame from base 1. V lost 7 bases and J lost 5 bases; the stretch between them is 17 bases long. The donors were healthy, HIV-negative adults with no recently reported acute infections or vaccinations. Only Caucasian adults living in Nashville, Tennessee, USA were represented among the donors. CD4+ T cells were enriched by magnetic negative selection; naive cells were then positively selected on CD45RA, and the negative fraction formed the memory subset. After blood collection by leukapheresis, PBMCs were isolated using Ficoll-Histopaque density gradient centrifugation and then cryopreserved in the vapor phase of liquid nitrogen. Purity and quantity of every magnetically sorted T cell population were checked by analytical flow cytometry. Each sorted fraction had its genomic DNA isolated and then quantified by UV absorbance on a Nanodrop 2000c.

This sample was included in a study of shared clonotypes between healthy human individuals (dated by TCRdb to 2019 to 2021). In terms of the full investigation: A couple of women and three men aged 18 to 49 years were included in the cohort. Blood TCR repertoires of four to six healthy adults were deeply sequenced to estimate repertoire size and the extent of clonotype sharing between individuals. To increase sequencing depth and limit assay-specific biases, different laboratories used diverse techniques to prepare libraries and sequence TCR repertoires. Each donor's leukapheresis produced roughly between about 0.9 and 9.5 billion PBMCs. Per donor, three plates each were used for CD4 naive and CD4 memory, two for CD8 naive, and one for CD8 memory. Paper-wide results and their limitations: When a few donors were compared, the shared fraction of clonotypes was about 5% for naive CD4, around 3.5% for naive CD8, 2.3% for memory CD4, and less than 0.5% for memory CD8. Because the study included a small number of donors, the genetic and exposure-history diversity represented was limited. Rarefaction of sorted-subset datasets indicated incomplete sequencing despite the large sequencing depth. Pairwise subsampling led to the expectation that sequencing depth would affect the degree of clonotype sharing among donors. Higher generation probabilities were observed for clonotypes shared by all four sorted-subset donors than for non-shared clonotypes. Naive subsets generally had larger estimated clonotype richness than memory subsets did. Sampling was limited to blood, and TCR repertoires in tissue likely differ from TCR repertoires in blood.

The chain employs TRBV29-1 and TRBJ1-1; the D segment cannot be called with confidence. Input material: naive CD4+ T cells sorted from blood. What this sample's cell subset or site label stands for: CD45RA+ positively selected. This clonotype was obtained from a man aged 30 to 45 in good health. For the CDR3, the sequence is CSATDPHRTEAFF. In nucleotides, the sequence is TGCAGCGCCACGGACCCCCATCGTACTGAAGCTTTCTTT.